The sample holds one count of the clone carrying this T cell receptor (beta chain). The data are from a study of blood T cell repertoires in COVID-19. Whole-study context: From the United States, Italy and Spain came samples of acute and convalescent COVID-19. Sources were T cells, B-cell-depleted T cells, or PBMCs; the material itself was cDNA or gDNA.

V trimming: 0 bases; J trimming: 4 bases; junction bases outside the gene matches: 5. Germline values: CDR1 KGHDR, CDR2 SFDVKD. There are 15 residues in the CDR3. Original data processing: Estimation of nucleated cell counts relied on the amplification of reference gene primers. Libraries were prepared by immunoSEQ multiplex PCR; TCRdb keeps only in-frame clonotypes and omits some of them. The DNA gave D and trimming, while V, J and clone size come from that table. Of about 94,000 clones in the sample, under 90% were seen once. Sample: peripheral blood. This receptor was identified in a human donor in a cohort sampled during active COVID-19. The chain joins TRBV24-1 to TRBJ2-7; 7 bases line up with TRBD2. The CDR3 nucleotides read TGTGCCACCAGTGATTTGAGGGCGGGAGCTTACGAGCAGTACTTC. Translated: CATSDLRAGAYEQYF.